Included here is one T cell receptor beta chain sequence, with context. This specimen belongs to a study of CD8+ T cells in alopecia areata. RNA was extracted and reverse transcribed into cDNA as the sequencing template. The assay was immunoSEQ multiplex PCR, and TCRdb's table has in-frame clones only and misses some. Seen here are 150,000 or so clones, about 87% observed once, and the top ten hold about 15%. The source was CD8+ T cells sorted from blood, collected at week 0. This clonotype was obtained from a human donor with alopecia areata.

Here the CDR3 reads CASSHLPAGGPEQYF. The CDR3 region has the DNA TGCGCCAGCAGCCATCTTCCAGCGGGAGGTCCCGAGCAGTACTTC. The rearrangement joins TRBV4-1 to TRBJ2-7, with TRBD2 matching over 9 bases. This CDR3 is 15 amino acids long. Losses at the gene ends were 3 bases for V and 6 bases for J; bases not matched to a gene: 9. From germline, CDR1 is MGHRA and CDR2 YSYEKL.